These 8 T cell receptor beta chains were all obtained from the same sample, sequenced in a study of T cell repertoires in cytomegalovirus infection. MiXCR, run by TCRdb on the reads, gives a single entry per CDR3 protein. The table records about 250,000 distinct CDR3 sequences, roughly an eighth of them present only once. The sequenced sample consisted of PBMCs. Source of these receptors: a human donor in good health (CMV status not recorded). Some clones in this sample may be carry-over from other donors' samples.

In its sample, this clonotype was seen many times. V usage is TRBV6-2 or TRBV6-3 and J usage is TRBJ2-1; 13 bases are a match to TRBD2. Trimming cost V 4 bases and J 6 bases; bases outside gene matches: 6. Per the germline V gene, CDR1 is MNHEY and CDR2 is SVGEGT. The CDR3 consists of 16 residues. The CDR3 DNA sequence: TGTGCCAGCAGTTTACCCGGACTAGCGGGGGTCAATGAGCAGTTCTTC. Translated: CASSLPGLAGVNEQFF.

This clonotype appeared a few times. The V and J genes are TRBV7-2 and TRBJ1-2; perhaps TRBD1 as D (5 bases). This CDR3 region has 14 residues. V lost 2 bases, J lost 1 base, and 8 bases lay in between. Looked up from germline, CDR1 is SGHTA and CDR2 is FQGNSA. CDR3: CASSLRGLNYGYTF. CDR3 coding DNA: TGTGCCAGCAGCTTAAGGGGACTTAACTATGGCTACACCTTC.

This clonotype was counted between two and nine times. V usage is TRBV5-6 and J usage is TRBJ1-6; TRBD1 is a possible D gene (5 bases). V was pared by 4 bases and J by 1 base, with 12 bases between. The CDR3 runs 16 residues. Germline-derived CDR1 and CDR2 are SGHDT and YYEEEE. The DNA of the CDR3 is TGTGCCAGCAGCCCACAGGCGGGTTCCTATAATTCACCCCTCCACTTT. This codes for CASSPQAGSYNSPLHF.

This clonotype was detected many times. V gene TRBV6-2 or TRBV6-3 combines with J gene TRBJ2-5; 7 bases are a match to TRBD1. Losses at the gene ends were 6 bases for V and 5 bases for J; bases not matched to a gene: 9. CDR1 and CDR2 from the germline V gene are MNHEY and SVGEGT. The CDR3 is 14 amino acids. Here the CDR3 DNA reads TGTGCCAGCAGCAGGACAGGCGAGTCGGAGACCCAGTACTTC. It yields the protein CASSRTGESETQYF.

This clonotype showed up many times. The chain has TRBV7-2 and TRBJ1-6, with a tentative D call TRBD1 (6 bases). Trimming removed 3 bases from V and 10 bases from J, with 10 bases in between. CDR1 is SGHTA, CDR2 FQGNSA, per germline. CDR3 length: 13 residues. The CDR3 region has the DNA TGTGCCAGCAGCTTTCCAGGGGTATCACCCCTCCACTTT. As protein: CASSFPGVSPLHF.

In its sample, this clonotype was seen a few times. This chain joins TRBV30 and TRBJ2-1, with D possibly being TRBD1 (6 bases). The CDR3 totals 14 residues. Trimming shortened V by 2 bases and J by 5 bases, and 13 bases separated the two germline ends. From germline, CDR1 is GTSNPN and CDR2 SVGIG (reference sequence). The CDR3 coding sequence is TGTGCCTGGAGTTTAGGACAGAGAGACAATGAGCAGTTCTTC. This translates into CAWSLGQRDNEQFF.

Regarding this clonotype: An end of the junction does not agree with germline; a read error may underlie this. The V call is TRBV6-2 or TRBV6-3, the J call TRBJ2-6; D unclear. The CDR3 sequence is 14 residues long. Per the germline V gene, CDR1 is MNHEY and CDR2 is SVGEGT. DNA for the CDR3: TGTGCCAGCAGGGGATTAAGTGGGACCAACGTCCTGACTTTC. It translates to CASRGLSGTNVLTF.

Many counts were recorded for this clonotype. The chain is built from TRBV4-1 and TRBJ1-4, with D unresolved. CDR3 length: 15 amino acids. Germline V gene sequence: CDR1 MGHRA, CDR2 YSYEKL. V was trimmed by 1 base and J by 8 bases, leaving 14 bases between them. The CDR3 DNA reads TGCGCCAGCAGCCAAGGAGGAGGAAGTTCGGAAAAACTGTTTTTT. It is translated as CASSQGGGSSEKLFF.